The clone carrying this T cell receptor (beta chain) showed up just a few times. TCRdb re-analysed the RT-PCR reads in MiXCR, keeping a single row per CDR3 protein. Of about 960,000 distinct CDR3 sequences listed, more than 15% were seen once; the top ten hold roughly 6%. The data were obtained in a study of patients and donors after allogeneic stem cell transplantation. Germline V gene sequence: CDR1 SQVTM, CDR2 ANQGSEA. The CDR3 is made up of 12 amino acids. The V gene end was trimmed by 7 bases and the J gene end by 1 base; junction bases not matched to a gene: 2. This TCR came from a human donor who was either an allogeneic HSCT recipient or a stem cell or donor lymphocyte infusion donor (not recorded which). It is not recorded whose cells these are; they may come from a transplant donor. The chain links TRBV29-1 to TRBJ1-1; 8 positions agree with TRBD1. Input material: blood, either unsorted or a sorted T cell fraction (not recorded which). The CDR3 bases are TGCAGCGGGACAGGGCCGAACACTGAAGCTTTCTTT. It codes for CSGTGPNTEAFF.